The rows below give T cell receptor beta chains drawn from one sample of a study of cytomegalovirus exposure and HLA in healthy donors. Libraries were prepared by immunoSEQ multiplex PCR; TCRdb keeps only in-frame clonotypes and omits some of them. This table has about 120,000 clones, over 75% appearing once. Sequenced material: PBMCs. These receptors all stem from a woman younger than 35 in good health and CMV-seropositive. Each CDR3 is given with its conserved first and last residue. D genes are given only for firm matches. Expanded clones get a size class; other rows say once, few or many, or leave the size out.

TRBJ2-3	-	TRBV18	TRBD2	TGTGCCAGCTCGCTCGAAGCGGGGAGAGGCACAGATACGCAGTATTTT	CASSLEAGRGTDTQYF
TRBJ2-7	-	TRBV9	-	TGTGCCAGCAGCGTAGGACAGATCCCCTACGAGCAGTACTTC	CASSVGQIPYEQYF
TRBJ2-7	-	TRBV11-3	TRBD2	TGTGCCAGCAGCTTAACTAGCGGGAACGACGAGCAGTACTTC	CASSLTSGNDEQYF
TRBJ2-6	-	TRBV29-1	-	TGCAGCGTTGTCGGAAGCGCCTTACACTCTGGGGCCAACGTCCTGACTTTC	CSVVGSALHSGANVLTF
TRBJ2-1	once	TRBV7-9	TRBD2	TGTGCCAGCAGCTTAGGTGCCGGGACTAGCGGTTACAATGAGCAGTTCTTC	CASSLGAGTSGYNEQFF
TRBJ2-3	-	TRBV28	TRBD2	TGTGCCAGCAGTTTACGACTAGCGGGACTAACCACAGATACGCAGTATTTT	CASSLRLAGLTTDTQYF
TRBJ1-1	-	TRBV18	-	TGTGCCAGCTCACCACCAGGGGTAACTGAAGCTTTCTTT	CASSPPGVTEAFF
TRBJ1-2	-	TRBV5-6	TRBD1	TGTGCCAGCAGCTTGGGCAGGGGGCATGAAGGCTACACCTTC	CASSLGRGHEGYTF
TRBJ2-3	-	TRBV7-9	-	TGTGCCAGCAGCCCGACGTCTGGGGGGAACACAGATACGCAGTATTTT	CASSPTSGGNTDTQYF
TRBJ1-3	-	TRBV7-6	TRBD1	TGTGCCAGCAGCTTGTTACAGGGGGCCTTCTTTGCTGGAAACACCATATATTTT	CASSLLQGAFFAGNTIYF
TRBJ1-6	-	TRBV5-6	TRBD1	TGTGCCAGCAGCGGATCCCGACAGGGGATGGATTCACCCCTCCACTTT	CASSGSRQGMDSPLHF
TRBJ2-7	-	TRBV11-2	TRBD2	TGTGCCAGCAGCCTCAGTCTAGCGGGAGGGCCTGGGGTCTACGAGCAGTACTTC	CASSLSLAGGPGVYEQYF
TRBJ1-3	-	TRBV2	TRBD1	TGTGCCAGCAGTGAAGTAGGGACAGGGCTCGGAAACACCATATATTTT	CASSEVGTGLGNTIYF
TRBJ2-3	once	TRBV7-8	-	TGTGCCAGCAGCTGGAGGGGGGGGACAGATACGCAGTATTTT	CASSWRGGTDTQYF
TRBJ2-3	-	TRBV4-1	TRBD1	TGCGCCAGCAGCCAACCCCGGACAGGGGACACTTATACGCAGTATTTT	CASSQPRTGDTYTQYF
TRBJ1-3	once	TRBV11-2	-	TGTGCCAGCAGCTTAGACCGTCGGACAGCGTCTGGAAACACCATATATTTT	CASSLDRRTASGNTIYF
TRBJ2-3	-	TRBV27	TRBD2	TGTGCCAGCAGTCCGGGACTAGGCACAGATACGCAGTATTTT	CASSPGLGTDTQYF
TRBJ1-3	few	TRBV14	-	TGTGCCAGCAGCGTTACAGGGAGCGGAAACACCATATATTTT	CASSVTGSGNTIYF
TRBJ2-7	-	TRBV27	-	TGTGCCAGCAGTTTAAGTTCAGGGTATGACGAGCAGTACTTC	CASSLSSGYDEQYF
TRBJ2-7	-	TRBV7-6	-	TGTGCCAGCAGCTTAGACAGTTCCTACGAGCAGTACTTC	CASSLDSSYEQYF
TRBJ2-3	-	TRBV4-1	-	TGCGCCAGCAGCCAGAGACCGGGACTCCGAGATACGCAGTATTTT	CASSQRPGLRDTQYF
TRBJ1-2	-	TRBV6-5	-	TGTGCCAGCAGTTCCTGGGTCGGGGAAAGGGGCTACACCTTC	CASSSWVGERGYTF